Sequencing of this T cell receptor (beta chain) was carried out in a study of blood T cell repertoires in COVID-19. Whole-study context: Sources were T cells, B-cell-depleted T cells, or PBMCs; the material itself was cDNA or gDNA.

CDR1 and CDR2 (germline): SNHLY, FYNNEI. The CDR3 consists of 13 residues. The germline V and J ends were trimmed by 1 base and 7 bases, with 8 bases remaining between them. In the authors' methods: Cell counts per sample came from amplifying reference gene primers. Clones were sequenced by immunoSEQ multiplex PCR, and TCRdb holds only the in-frame ones, with some missing. V, J and clone size are taken as reported in that table, and D and trimming were inferred from the DNA itself. The sample has around 320,000 clones, about 82% seen once; the top ten hold just over 7%. This sequence joins TRBV2 and TRBJ1-5, with D possibly TRBD1 on 5 matching bases. Sequenced sample: peripheral blood. This clonotype originated in a human donor in a cohort sampled during active COVID-19. The CDR3 reads CASSEGQGQPQHF. The CDR3 nucleotides read TGTGCCAGCAGTGAAGGGCAGGGCCAGCCCCAGCATTTT.